This T cell receptor (beta chain) was sequenced during a study of T-cell reconstitution after alpha-beta-depleted transplantation in children (dated by TCRdb to the mid-2010s). Regarding the research as a whole: Using TCR repertoire profiling, the study followed T-cell immune reconstitution in a quantitative way in children after TCRalphabeta/CD19-depleted allogeneic hematopoietic cell transplantation.

This specimen's treatment or condition label, per the study, means: allogeneic hematopoietic cell transplantation with graft depleted of TCRalphabeta T cells and CD19 B cells. The transplant recipients were children given TCRalphabeta/CD19-depleted allogeneic hematopoietic cell grafts. This clonotype was detected only a few times. The specificity of this receptor is unknown. Base-call qualities are not available, and no considerably larger clone is one nucleotide away. What the research found in general, with its limitations: About two months after transplant, the apparently early recovery of alphabetaT-cell counts reportedly depended on just several hundred clones that had expanded rapidly and came from non-depleted graft cells. The high TCRbeta diversity at day 60 in some patients was ascribed to recipient T cells and intrathymic progenitors that had survived conditioning. Over subsequent months, a decline in hyperexpanded clone frequencies was noted, and after one year, T-cell counts and TCRbeta diversity were mostly ascribed to newly produced T cells.

Receptor libraries were prepared by PCR. The instrument was an Illumina HiSeq 2500. TCR libraries were prepared with molecular barcoding, using unique molecular identifiers to normalize TCRbeta repertoire quantification. The public reads were run again by TCRdb, first through fastp at Q25 and then through MiXCR, and only productive beta chains were kept. Rows are combined by CDR3 protein, so each entry shows the most common genes and DNA. This sample gives about 610,000 distinct CDR3 sequences in total; 27% of them show up just once. Clones ranked in the top ten supply approximately 39% of the sample. From cysteine to phenylalanine, the CDR3 is 15 amino acids long. The kept DNA is CDR3 alone, 45 bases in frame from the first base. CDR1 SGHRS and CDR2 YFSETQ were looked up in the germline V gene. V lost 1 base and J lost 1 base; the stretch between them is 9 bases long.

Rearrangement joined TRBV5-1 to TRBJ2-1, with the D gene not clear enough to name. This sample comprised PBMCs, obtained before TCRalphabeta/CD19-depleted stem cell transplant. This TCR was sampled from a boy in the first two years of life with Wiskott-Aldrich syndrome, due to receive a stem cell transplant. The CDR3 has the sequence CASSLRVASYNEQFF. The DNA sequence follows: TGCGCCAGCAGCTTGCGTGTTGCGTCCTACAATGAGCAGTTCTTC.